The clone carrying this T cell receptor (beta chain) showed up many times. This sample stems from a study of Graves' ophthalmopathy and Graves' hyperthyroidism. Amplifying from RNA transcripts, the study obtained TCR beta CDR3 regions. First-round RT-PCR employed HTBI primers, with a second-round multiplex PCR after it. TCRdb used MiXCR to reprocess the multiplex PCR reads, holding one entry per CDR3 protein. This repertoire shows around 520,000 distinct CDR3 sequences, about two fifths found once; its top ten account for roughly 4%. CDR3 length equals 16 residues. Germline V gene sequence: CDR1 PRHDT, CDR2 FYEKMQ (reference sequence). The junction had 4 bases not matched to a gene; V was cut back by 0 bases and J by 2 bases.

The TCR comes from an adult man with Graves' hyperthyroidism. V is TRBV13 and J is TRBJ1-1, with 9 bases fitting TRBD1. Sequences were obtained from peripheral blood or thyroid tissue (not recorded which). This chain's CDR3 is CASSLGRGQGNTEAFF. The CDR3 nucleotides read TGTGCCAGCAGCTTAGGACGGGGACAGGGAAACACTGAAGCTTTCTTT. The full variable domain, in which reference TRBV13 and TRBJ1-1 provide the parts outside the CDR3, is AAGVIQSPRHLIKEKRETATLKCYPIPRHDTVYWYQQGPGQDPQFLISFYEKMQSDKGSIPDRFSAQQFSDYHSELNMSSLELGDSALYFCASSLGRGQGNTEAFFGQGTRLTVV.